The 32 T cell receptor beta chains in this list originate from one sample, sequenced in a study of blood T cells in healthy people across ages. The authors ran a second PCR of about 6 to 12 cycles using a sample-barcoded 5' primer and a J-beta primer mix. TCRdb re-derived calls from the 5' RACE reads in MiXCR, one entry per CDR3 protein. The table lists 1.5 million to 2 million distinct CDR3 sequences, about 28% of them singletons. Sequenced: blood. The origin of the receptors is a woman aged 25 to 39 in good health.

This clonotype came up a few times. This chain links TRBV7-2 with TRBJ2-1; 7 nucleotides match TRBD2. V gave up 8 bases and J gave up 2 bases; unmatched junction bases: 9. CDR1 SGHTA and CDR2 FQGNSA come from the germline V gene. CDR3 size: 15 residues. The CDR3 nucleotides are TGTGCCAGCGGGAGGGTGGGAGCAACCTACAATGAGCAGTTCTTC. This codes for CASGRVGATYNEQFF.

The gene calls are TRBV27 and TRBJ2-7; TRBD1 agrees at 7 bases. CDR1 and CDR2 from the germline V gene are MNHEY and SMNVEV (reference sequence). The CDR3 has 16 amino acids. V shed 2 bases and J 2 bases; nucleotides not matched to a gene: 9. CDR3 in DNA: TGTGCCAGCAGTTTAAGAGGGACAGCAGATCCCTACGAGCAGTACTTC. Protein: CASSLRGTADPYEQYF.

This clonotype was counted many times. This chain connects TRBV7-2 to TRBJ2-7; 8 bases match TRBD2. The CDR3 consists of 15 residues. J gave up 5 bases and V 5 bases, and 11 bases lay outside the gene matches. CDR1 and CDR2 (germline): SGHTA, FQGNSA. CDR3: CASSNAGTRGNEQYF. The CDR3 DNA follows: TGTGCCAGCAGCAACGCCGGGACTAGGGGTAACGAGCAGTACTTC.

The rearrangement uses TRBV18 and TRBJ2-7; D is possibly TRBD2 (7 bases). Germline lookup yields CDR1 KGHSH and CDR2 LQKENI. CDR3 length: 13 residues. V was cut by 3 bases and J by 7 bases, with 13 bases left in between. DNA for the CDR3: TGTGCCAGCTCACCGGGGGGGCACAGTGAGCAGTACTTC. Translation gives CASSPGGHSEQYF.

The V gene is TRBV28, the J gene TRBJ2-5, with TRBD2 matching 14 bases. Losses at the gene ends were 6 bases for V and 11 bases for J; bases not matched to a gene: 14. Per the germline V gene, CDR1 is MDHEN and CDR2 is SYDVKM. This CDR3 is built from 16 residues. The CDR3 nucleotides are TGTGCCAGCAGCACACGACTAGCGGGAGGGAGGAATGAGCAGTACTTC. Amino acids: CASSTRLAGGRNEQYF.

J is TRBJ2-3 and V is TRBV5-1, with 7 nucleotides matching TRBD1. In germline, CDR1 is SGHRS, CDR2 YFSETQ. CDR3 length: 16 residues. The J segment lost 4 bases and the V segment lost 0 bases, leaving 8 bases of the junction unmatched. The CDR3 DNA is TGCGCCAGCAGCTTGGCCAACAGGGGTAACTCAGATACGCAGTATTTT. This codes for CASSLANRGNSDTQYF.

This clonotype was detected many times. The chain carries TRBV7-7 and TRBJ2-7; D is unresolved. Trimming pared 1 base from V and 2 bases from J, leaving 9 bases between. The germline gives CDR1 SSHAT, CDR2 FNYEAQ (reference sequence). The CDR3 has 14 amino acids. The CDR3 loop is CASSLVSQTYEQYF. The CDR3 DNA is TGTGCCAGCAGCTTAGTTTCACAAACCTACGAGCAGTACTTC.

Many counts were recorded for this clonotype. V and J are TRBV20-1 and TRBJ2-1; 8 nucleotides align to TRBD2. CDR1 is DFQATT, CDR2 SNEGSKA, per germline (reference sequence). The V and J ends lost 3 bases and 6 bases, in that order; junction bases with no gene match: 10. This CDR3 contains 15 residues. The CDR3 DNA reads as TGCAGTGCTAGGGGAGCTGTGGCGGGAGGCAATGAGCAGTTCTTC. As protein: CSARGAVAGGNEQFF.

This chain uses TRBV7-2 with TRBJ2-7; D gene ambiguous. Germline values: CDR1 SGHTA, CDR2 FQGNSA. V was pared by 5 bases and J by 2 bases, with 10 bases between. The CDR3 loop spans 13 amino acids. The CDR3 nucleotides are TGTGCCAGCAGCCTTATCTTGGCCTACGAGCAGTACTTC. Its protein is CASSLILAYEQYF.

The chain has TRBV5-1 and TRBJ2-5; TRBD2 aligns across 7 bases. CDR1 and CDR2 from the germline V gene are SGHRS and YFSETQ. The CDR3 spans 16 residues. Germline trimming cut 0 bases from V and 5 bases from J; bases unmatched to any gene: 10. Here the CDR3 DNA reads TGCGCCAGCAGCTTGGATAATACTTTGGGAGGGGAGACCCAGTACTTC. Its protein is CASSLDNTLGGETQYF. Using reference TRBV5-1 and TRBJ2-5 for the parts outside the CDR3, the full variable domain is KAGVTQTPRYLIKTRGQQVTLSCSPISGHRSVSWYQQTPGQGLQFLFEYFSETQRNKGNFPGRFSGRQFSNSRSEMNVSTLELGDSALYLCASSLDNTLGGETQYFGPGTRLLVL.

V is TRBV4-3 and J is TRBJ2-1; 7 positions agree with TRBD2. The V segment lost 1 base and the J segment 1 base; nucleotides outside the gene matches: 4. This CDR3 region has 16 residues. Germline CDR1 and CDR2: LGHNA and YSLEER. CDR3 residues: CASSQVAGASYNEQFF. The CDR3 nucleotides read TGCGCCAGCAGCCAAGTTGCGGGAGCGTCCTACAATGAGCAGTTCTTC.

The chain recombines TRBV12-3 or TRBV12-4 with TRBJ2-7, with a weak D call TRBD1 (5 bases). Trimming left V 6 bases short and J 6 bases short, with 15 bases between. CDR3 length: 13 amino acids. CDR3 in amino acids: CASSLGASLEQYF. CDR3 nucleotide sequence: TGTGCCAGCAGCCTAGGGGCCAGCCTCGAGCAGTACTTC.

The genes are TRBV6-5 and TRBJ1-2; no definite D call. Germline V gene lookup returns CDR1 MNHEY and CDR2 SVGAGI. The V end was cut by 0 bases, the J end by 2 bases, with 13 bases between. The CDR3 sequence is 16 residues long. The CDR3 DNA follows: TGTGCCAGCAGTTACTCTTTCGGGATCGGAAACTATGGCTACACCTTC. It is translated as CASSYSFGIGNYGYTF.

The chain employs TRBV12-3 or TRBV12-4 and TRBJ2-3; D not certain. Trimming took 6 bases from V and 1 from J, leaving 11 bases between them. This CDR3 region has 14 residues. The CDR3 bases are TGTGCCAGCAGGTCGGTGTATGGCACAGATACGCAGTATTTT. Protein: CASRSVYGTDTQYF.

This clonotype was seen many times. This chain links TRBV11-2 with TRBJ2-3, with D unclear. CDR1 and CDR2 from the germline V gene are SGHAT and FQNNGV. This CDR3 is 15 amino acids long. V gave up 1 base and J gave up 4 bases, with 12 bases separating them. This CDR3 reads CASSLAGRPPDTQYF. In DNA form, the CDR3 reads TGTGCCAGCAGCTTAGCTGGCAGGCCCCCAGATACGCAGTATTTT.

This clonotype was observed a handful of times. The rearrangement uses TRBV6-1 and TRBJ2-7; maybe TRBD2 (6 bases). Trimming shortened V by 2 bases and J by 4 bases, and 18 bases separated the two germline ends. Germline values: CDR1 MNHNS, CDR2 SASEGT. The CDR3 length is 16 residues. The CDR3: CASSEIVSLARYEQYF. The CDR3 coding sequence is TGTGCCAGCAGTGAAATCGTCTCGCTAGCGAGATACGAGCAGTACTTC.

The chain combines TRBV6-1 with TRBJ1-2, with D hard to call. CDR1 is MNHNS and CDR2 is SASEGT in the germline V gene. This CDR3 spans 14 amino acids. Trimming took off 6 bases at V and 4 bases at J, with 15 bases between the two ends. DNA of the CDR3: TGTGCCAGCAGGGAGGCGTGGGGTACCTATGGCTACACCTTC. Protein product: CASREAWGTYGYTF.

This clonotype has only a few counts. This CDR3 is CASSTLTGSNTEAFF. For the CDR3, the DNA is TGTGCCAGCAGCACCCTGACAGGGTCTAACACTGAAGCTTTCTTT. The chain has TRBV7-2 and TRBJ1-1; 7 bases agree with TRBD1. The CDR3 length is 15 residues. Unmatched junction bases numbered 8, after V lost 5 bases and J lost 2 bases. Germline CDR1 and CDR2: SGHTA and FQGNSA.

The chain has TRBV9 and TRBJ2-5, with TRBD1 as a possible D gene (6 bases). The CDR3 length is 15 residues. The V gene lost 3 bases and the J gene lost 1 base, with 13 bases spanning the gap. The germline V gene encodes CDR1 SGDLS and CDR2 YYNGEE. CDR3 residues: CASSAGQGGQETQYF. For the CDR3, the DNA is TGTGCCAGCAGCGCCGGGCAAGGGGGCCAAGAGACCCAGTACTTC.

This clonotype was seen a single time. The rearrangement uses TRBV3-1 and TRBJ2-2; D gene ambiguous. CDR1 and CDR2 from the germline V gene are LGHDT and YNNKEL (reference sequence). The CDR3 contains 14 residues. Trimming removed 6 bases at V and 6 bases at J, with 14 bases between. The DNA of the CDR3 is TGTGCCAGCAGTCGAGCGATGGGGTCCGGGGAGCTGTTTTTT. The encoded protein is CASSRAMGSGELFF.

The gene calls are TRBV7-8 and TRBJ1-4; D remains ambiguous. V was shortened by 5 bases and J by 0 bases, with 13 bases between the two germline ends. This CDR3 has 16 residues. CDR1 SGHVS and CDR2 FQNEAQ come from the germline V gene. CDR3 sequence (DNA): TGTGCCAGCAGCCCGCGTAGAGCCGCAACTAATGAAAAACTGTTTTTT. Its protein is CASSPRRAATNEKLFF.

The V and J genes are TRBV20-1 and TRBJ2-5, with D possibly being TRBD1 (5 bases). The CDR3 totals 11 residues. Trimming pared 6 bases from V and 3 bases from J, leaving 8 bases between. From germline, CDR1 is DFQATT and CDR2 SNEGSKA (reference sequence). DNA for the CDR3: TGCAGTGCAGAGACAGAAGAGACCCAGTACTTC. Translating it yields CSAETEETQYF.

The V gene is TRBV6-1, the J gene TRBJ2-7, with TRBD1 matching over 9 bases. Germline CDR1 reads MNHNS; CDR2 reads SASEGT. V dropped 6 bases and J dropped 1; count of bases not matched to a gene: 7. CDR3 length equals 15 residues. The CDR3 loop is CASRARQGVSYEQYF. The CDR3 region has the DNA TGTGCCAGCAGGGCGAGACAGGGGGTGTCCTACGAGCAGTACTTC.

This clonotype was observed once. This could be a read error, since a much larger clone is one nucleotide away. This sequence joins TRBV4-3 and TRBJ2-7; no clear D. Germline V gene lookup returns CDR1 LGHNA and CDR2 YSLEER. CDR3 length equals 14 residues. As DNA, the CDR3 is TGCGCCAGCAGCCAAGAGCACGGTTCCTACGAGCAGGACTTC. Translating it yields CASSQEHGSYEQDF.

A few counts support this clonotype. This chain joins TRBV20-1 and TRBJ1-5; the D gene is possibly TRBD1 (5 bases). With 3 bases removed from V and 4 bases from J, the gap between germline ends came to 13 bases. Germline CDR1 and CDR2: DFQATT and SNEGSKA (reference sequence). The CDR3 has 14 amino acids. CDR3: CSASLRGWNQPQHF. CDR3 nucleotides: TGCAGTGCTAGTCTCCGGGGGTGGAATCAGCCCCAGCATTTT.

The V gene is TRBV9, the J gene TRBJ2-3, with 7 positions matching TRBD2. The CDR3 spans 13 residues. Germline CDR1 reads SGDLS; CDR2 reads YYNGEE. V trimming: 6 bases; J trimming: 3 bases; junction bases outside the gene matches: 4. CDR3 amino acids: CASTREETDTQYF. CDR3 DNA: TGTGCCAGCACCCGGGAGGAAACAGATACGCAGTATTTT.

This sequence joins TRBV7-3 and TRBJ2-1; 10 nucleotides match TRBD2. CDR3 size: 15 residues. Unmatched junction bases numbered 5, after V lost 4 bases and J lost 5 bases. Germline lookup yields CDR1 SGHTA and CDR2 FQGTGA. CDR3 in amino acids: CASSSSGGADNEQFF. CDR3 in DNA: TGTGCCAGCAGCTCCAGCGGGGGGGCTGACAATGAGCAGTTCTTC. The full variable domain, in which reference TRBV7-3 and TRBJ2-1 provide the parts outside the CDR3, is GAGVSQTPSNKVTEKGKYVELRCDPISGHTALYWYRQSLGQGPEFLIYFQGTGAADDSGLPNDRFFAVRPEGSVSTLKIQRTERGDSAVYLCASSSSGGADNEQFFGPGTRLTVL.

This clonotype was counted only a few times. V and J are TRBV4-3 and TRBJ2-2; D is possibly TRBD1 or TRBD2 (5 bases each). Germline assignment: CDR1 LGHNA and CDR2 YSLEER. The CDR3 is 14 amino acids. The germline V and J ends were trimmed by 3 bases and 4 bases, with 9 bases remaining between them. The CDR3 nucleotides read TGCGCCAGCAGCCATGGGACCTTCACCGGGGAGCTGTTTTTT. As protein: CASSHGTFTGELFF.

As for this clonotype: Compared with germline, one end of the junction differs, possibly owing to a read error. The chain links TRBV27 to TRBJ2-1; 11 bases agree with TRBD2. The CDR3 is 16 residues long. CDR1 MNHEY and CDR2 SMNVEV come from the germline V gene (reference sequence). The CDR3 region has the DNA TGTGCCGGCAGTTTCTCGCCTAGCGGGAGGTACAATGAGCAGTTCTTC. Translated: CAGSFSPSGRYNEQFF.

This clonotype has just a few counts. This chain connects TRBV3-1 to TRBJ2-1; D possibly corresponds to TRBD2 (6 bases). V lost 2 bases and J lost 9, with 11 bases in between. Germline V lookup: CDR1 LGHDT, CDR2 YNNKEL (reference sequence). There are 13 residues in the CDR3. DNA for the CDR3: TGTGCCAGCAGCCAAAGCCAGCGGGCTGAGCAGTTCTTC. This sequence encodes CASSQSQRAEQFF.

Ten or more counts support this clonotype. This chain uses TRBV4-1 with TRBJ2-7; D might be TRBD1 (6 bases). The germline V and J ends were trimmed by 3 bases and 2 bases, with 17 bases remaining between them. The CDR3 length is 16 residues. Germline loops: CDR1 MGHRA, CDR2 YSYEKL. The CDR3 region has the DNA TGCGCCAGCAGCCACTCCGAAGGGACAATAACCTACGAGCAGTACTTC. Translation: CASSHSEGTITYEQYF.

In this sample, this clonotype turned up a few times. The chain employs TRBV5-1 and TRBJ1-1; 9 nucleotides line up with TRBD1. V shed 4 bases, J shed 3 bases, and the junction held 13 bases outside the gene matches. Germline V gene sequence: CDR1 SGHRS, CDR2 YFSETQ. This CDR3 comprises 17 residues. The CDR3 reads CASSRTGGLVGDTEAFF. In DNA, the CDR3 is TGCGCCAGCAGCAGAACAGGGGGCCTCGTCGGGGACACTGAAGCTTTCTTT.